This T cell receptor beta chain was captured in a study of blood T cells in healthy people across ages. Next came a second PCR, run for about 7 to 12 cycles, which used a sample-barcoded 5' primer along with a J-beta primer mix. TCRdb reanalysed the 5' RACE reads using MiXCR and keeps one entry per CDR3 protein. The sample consists of nearly 800,000 distinct CDR3 sequences, roughly three fifths of them appearing once. Study results and caveats: Roughly linear declines in TCR beta diversity per million T cells occurred with age.

Per-sample PBMC isolation yielded at least 6.5 million cells. This clonotype was recorded a few times. What it recognizes is unknown. Germline loops: CDR1 LGHNA, CDR2 YNFKEQ. V was pared by 6 bases and J by 3 bases, with 8 bases between. This CDR3 contains 12 residues. The J gene is TRBJ1-2, the V gene TRBV4-2; no firm D call. This receptor was identified in a man aged 35 to 55 in good health. The sequencing sample was made of blood. The CDR3 region is CASSVGHYGYTF. CDR3 bases: TGTGCCAGCAGTGTCGGGCACTATGGCTACACCTTC.